This TCR beta chain was recorded in a study of blood T cells in healthy people across ages. Primers used in a second PCR of roughly 7 to 12 cycles were a sample-barcoded 5' primer and a J-beta primer mix. TCRdb re-called the 5' RACE reads with MiXCR, one entry per CDR3 protein. The sample has roughly 1 million distinct CDR3 sequences; about 25% are singletons. Germline loops: CDR1 SGHTA, CDR2 FQGTGA. Trimming left V 4 bases short and J 5 bases short, with 12 bases between. The CDR3 is 13 amino acids. The same specimen was also included in a second study, on T cells of mothers and their children.

Material: blood. V gene TRBV7-3 combines with J gene TRBJ2-7, with D perhaps TRBD1 (5 bases). This clonotype originated in a girl aged 2 to 9 in good health. CDR3 residues: CASSSTQGNEQYF. The CDR3 bases are TGTGCCAGCAGCTCTACTCAGGGAAACGAGCAGTACTTC.